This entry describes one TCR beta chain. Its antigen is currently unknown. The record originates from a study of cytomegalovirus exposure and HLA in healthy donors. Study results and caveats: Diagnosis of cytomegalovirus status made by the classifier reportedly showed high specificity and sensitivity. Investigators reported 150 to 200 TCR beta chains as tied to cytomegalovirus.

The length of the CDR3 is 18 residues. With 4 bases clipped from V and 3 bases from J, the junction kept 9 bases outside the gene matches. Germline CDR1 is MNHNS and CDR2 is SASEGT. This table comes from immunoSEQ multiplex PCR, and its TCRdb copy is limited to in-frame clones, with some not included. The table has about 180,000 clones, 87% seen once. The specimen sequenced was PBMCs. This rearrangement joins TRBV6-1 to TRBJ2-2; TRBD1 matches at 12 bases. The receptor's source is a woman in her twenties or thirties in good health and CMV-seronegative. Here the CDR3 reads CASSARGQGASDTGELFF. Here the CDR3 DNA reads TGTGCCAGCAGTGCAAGGGGACAGGGGGCATCGGACACCGGGGAGCTGTTTTTT.